These 8 T cell receptor beta chains came from one sample sequenced in a study of blood T cell repertoires in COVID-19. Data came from immunoSEQ multiplex PCR; TCRdb stores just in-frame clones and leaves some out. Altogether some 37,000 clones are present, approximately 84% being singletons, with the ten largest covering 25% to 30%. The sequenced material came from peripheral blood. These receptor sequences come from an elderly man with active or convalescent COVID-19.

V and J are TRBV7-2 and TRBJ2-7; D possibly corresponds to TRBD1 (6 bases). Between the trimmed V and J ends, which lost 4 bases and 0 bases, there was a span of 16 bases. Germline V CDR1 and CDR2: SGHTA, FQGNSA. CDR3 length: 16 amino acids. CDR3 amino acids: CASSSDSLKSSYEQYF. CDR3 sequence (DNA): TGTGCCAGCAGCTCGGACAGTTTAAAAAGCTCCTACGAGCAGTACTTC.

The gene calls are TRBV7-3 and TRBJ1-5; unclear D gene. V lost 3 bases, J lost 6 bases, and 9 bases lay in between. The CDR3 extends over 13 amino acids. Germline V gene data show CDR1 as SGHTA and CDR2 as FQGTGA. DNA of the CDR3: TGTGCCAGCAGCTTGGCGGTGGGTCAGCCCCAGCATTTT. It codes for CASSLAVGQPQHF.

The rearrangement links TRBV7-3 to TRBJ2-3; D may be TRBD2 (5 bases). The CDR3 loop spans 12 amino acids. CDR1 is SGHTA and CDR2 is FQGTGA in the germline V gene. The germline V and J ends were trimmed by 4 bases and 14 bases, with 16 bases remaining between them. In DNA form, the CDR3 reads TGTGCCAGCAGCTCCTTCGGTAGCGTACCGTATTTT. Translation gives CASSSFGSVPYF. The complete variable domain, with remaining parts taken from reference TRBV7-3 and TRBJ2-3, reads GAGVSQTPSNKVTEKGKYVELRCDPISGHTALYWYRQSLGQGPEFLIYFQGTGAADDSGLPNDRFFAVRPEGSVSTLKIQRTERGDSAVYLCASSSFGSVPYFGPGTRLTVL.

This clone was seen only a few times. This rearrangement joins TRBV30 to TRBJ1-2; TRBD1 is a possible D gene (5 bases). The CDR3 runs 12 residues. V was shortened by 0 bases and J by 7 bases, with 9 bases between the two germline ends. CDR1 is GTSNPN and CDR2 is SVGIG in the germline V gene (reference sequence). The CDR3 nucleotides are TGTGCCTGGAGTGTAGCACAGGTTGGCTACACCTTC. The encoded protein is CAWSVAQVGYTF. The full variable domain, rest sourced from reference TRBV30 and TRBJ1-2, is SQTIHQWPATLVQPVGSPLSLECTVEGTSNPNLYWYRQAAGRGLQLLFYSVGIGQISSEVPQNLSASRPQDRQFILSSKKLLLSDSGFYLCAWSVAQVGYTFGSGTRLTVV.

This clone was detected a few times. V and J are TRBV30 and TRBJ2-7; a possible D gene is TRBD1 (6 bases). The CDR3 loop spans 14 amino acids. Trimming cost V 4 bases and J 3 bases, with 16 bases left between them. Germline CDR1 is GTSNPN and CDR2 is SVGIG (reference sequence). The CDR3 region has the DNA TGTGCCTGGAACGGCCGGGACACTGTCTACGAGCAGTACTTC. This translates into CAWNGRDTVYEQYF.

This rearrangement joins TRBV4-1 to TRBJ2-5; TRBD1 matches 10 bases. The V gene's germline CDR1 is MGHRA and CDR2 YSYEKL. V lost 4 bases, J lost 5 bases, and 7 bases stayed unmatched. The CDR3 loop spans 15 amino acids. CDR3 sequence reads: CASSLGQGDRETQYF. As DNA, the CDR3 is TGCGCCAGCAGCCTAGGACAGGGGGATCGGGAGACCCAGTACTTC.

This clone was counted a single time. The rearrangement joins TRBV7-2 to TRBJ2-5; D is perhaps TRBD1 (6 bases). This CDR3 comprises 14 residues. With 5 bases removed from V and 4 bases from J, the gap between germline ends came to 14 bases. Looked up from germline, CDR1 is SGHTA and CDR2 is FQGNSA. CDR3 in amino acids: CASSLGSRGETQYF. The CDR3 bases are TGTGCCAGCAGCCTGGGATCCAGGGGAGAGACCCAGTACTTC.

The chain recombines TRBV5-4 with TRBJ2-5; 8 nucleotides agree with TRBD2. There are 14 residues in the CDR3. CDR1 SGHNT and CDR2 YYREEE come from the germline V gene (reference sequence). V trimming: 4 bases; J trimming: 5 bases; junction bases outside the gene matches: 7. Here the CDR3 reads CASSGAGERETQYF. The CDR3 DNA sequence: TGTGCCAGCAGCGGAGCGGGGGAGAGGGAGACCCAGTACTTC.